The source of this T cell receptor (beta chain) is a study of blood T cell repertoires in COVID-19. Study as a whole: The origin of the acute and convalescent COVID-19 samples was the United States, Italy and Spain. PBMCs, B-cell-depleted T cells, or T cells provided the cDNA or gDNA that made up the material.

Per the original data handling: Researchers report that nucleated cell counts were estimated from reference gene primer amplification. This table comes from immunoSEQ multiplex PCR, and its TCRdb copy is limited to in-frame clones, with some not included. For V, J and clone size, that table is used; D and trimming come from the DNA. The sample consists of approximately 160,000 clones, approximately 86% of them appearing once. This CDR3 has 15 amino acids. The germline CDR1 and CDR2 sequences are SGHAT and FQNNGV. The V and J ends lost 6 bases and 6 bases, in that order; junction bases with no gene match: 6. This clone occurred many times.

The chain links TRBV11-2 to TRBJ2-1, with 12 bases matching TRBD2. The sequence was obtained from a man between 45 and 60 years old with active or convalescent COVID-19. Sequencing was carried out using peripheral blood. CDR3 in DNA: TGTGCCAGCAGGCCCCTAGCGGGGGGGGGCAATGAGCAGTTCTTC. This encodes CASRPLAGGGNEQFF.